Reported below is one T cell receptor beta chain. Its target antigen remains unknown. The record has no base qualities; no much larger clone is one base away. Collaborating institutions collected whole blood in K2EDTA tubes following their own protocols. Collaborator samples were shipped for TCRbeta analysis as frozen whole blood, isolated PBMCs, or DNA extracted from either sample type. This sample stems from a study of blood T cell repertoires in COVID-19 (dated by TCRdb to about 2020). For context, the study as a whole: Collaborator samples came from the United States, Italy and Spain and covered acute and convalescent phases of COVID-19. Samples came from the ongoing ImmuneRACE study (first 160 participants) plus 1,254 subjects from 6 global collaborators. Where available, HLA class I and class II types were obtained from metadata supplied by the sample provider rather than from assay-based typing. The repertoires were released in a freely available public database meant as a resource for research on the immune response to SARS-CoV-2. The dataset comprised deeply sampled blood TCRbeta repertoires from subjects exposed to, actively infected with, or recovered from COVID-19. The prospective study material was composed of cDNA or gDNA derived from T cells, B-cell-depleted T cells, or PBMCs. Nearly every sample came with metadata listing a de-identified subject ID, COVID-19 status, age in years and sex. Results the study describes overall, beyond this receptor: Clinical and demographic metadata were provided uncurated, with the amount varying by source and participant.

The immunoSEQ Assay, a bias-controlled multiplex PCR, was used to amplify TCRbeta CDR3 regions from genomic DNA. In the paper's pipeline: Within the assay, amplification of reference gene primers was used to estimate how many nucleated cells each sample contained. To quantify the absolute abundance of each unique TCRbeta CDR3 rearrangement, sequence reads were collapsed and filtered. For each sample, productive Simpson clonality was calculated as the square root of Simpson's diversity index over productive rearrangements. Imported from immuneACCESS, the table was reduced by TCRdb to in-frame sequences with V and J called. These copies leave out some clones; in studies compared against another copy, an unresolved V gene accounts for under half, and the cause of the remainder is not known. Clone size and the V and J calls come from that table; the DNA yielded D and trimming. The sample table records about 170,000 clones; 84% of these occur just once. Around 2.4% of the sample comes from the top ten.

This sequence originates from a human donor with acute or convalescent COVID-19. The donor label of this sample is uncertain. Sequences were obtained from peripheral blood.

This receptor carries the CDR3 CAISDRLATQETQYF. The DNA sequence is TGTGCCATCAGTGATAGGCTAGCGACCCAAGAGACCCAGTACTTC. The sequence is built from TRBV10-3 and TRBJ2-5; TRBD2 is a weak D gene call, 6 bases matching. CDR1 and CDR2 are drawn from the germline V gene: ENHRY, SYGVKD. Trimming costs V 3 bases and J 1 base, and their ends lie 12 bases apart. Its CDR3 holds 15 amino acids, cysteine through phenylalanine. Left in the record is the CDR3 DNA by itself, 45 bases read in frame from the first base.